The 12 T cell receptor beta chains below all came from one sample that was sequenced in a study of T cells in tumors and immune-related adverse events (dated by TCRdb to 2020 to 2023). Per the publication, the treatment or condition label means: nivolumab (PD-1 blockade) given before sampling. The library was produced with the immunoSEQ multiplex PCR assay. The clones in this table, taken by TCRdb from immuneACCESS, are in-frame only. Not every clone is retained; where verified, under half of the shortfall comes from an unresolved V gene, and the cause of the rest is unknown. The sample table shows around 5,000 clones, and about 65% are seen once. Together, the top ten hold approximately 6% of the sample. Sequences were derived from gut tissue, sampled from a patient treated with anti-PD-1 therapy. These receptors were obtained from a female donor with metastatic renal cell carcinoma.

The chain recombines TRBV7-8 with TRBJ1-1; tentatively, D is TRBD1 (6 bases). The CDR3 spans 15 residues. V lost 4 bases to trimming and J lost 0 bases, with 12 bases between them. Per the germline V gene, CDR1 is SGHVS and CDR2 is FQNEAQ. CDR3 residues: CASSSAGHLNTEAFF. The DNA of the CDR3 is TGTGCCAGCAGCTCAGCGGGACACCTGAACACTGAAGCTTTCTTT.

The chain carries TRBV19 and TRBJ1-1; weak D call: TRBD1 (5 bases). The CDR3 is 16 amino acids. Germline-derived CDR1 and CDR2 are LNHDA and SQIVND (reference sequence). The V gene lost 6 bases and the J gene lost 1 base, with 18 bases spanning the gap. The CDR3 coding sequence is TGTGCCAGTAGGGAATATCAGCAGGGCGCGAACACTGAAGCTTTCTTT. Translated, it gives CASREYQQGANTEAFF.

This sequence joins TRBV10-3 and TRBJ1-5; D is perhaps TRBD1 (5 bases). The CDR3 loop spans 17 amino acids. Trimming removed 0 bases from V and 3 bases from J, with 15 bases in between. Germline CDR1 and CDR2: ENHRY and SYGVKD. As DNA, the CDR3 is TGTGCCATCAGTGAGTCCCGGGACTCATCTAACAATCAGCCCCAGCATTTT. Translating gives CAISESRDSSNNQPQHF.

This chain uses TRBV18 with TRBJ1-3; D is undetermined. CDR1 is KGHSH and CDR2 is LQKENI in the germline V gene. The CDR3 totals 15 residues. V lost 0 bases and J lost 0, with 6 bases in between. CDR3 in DNA: TGTGCCAGCTCACCACCCCAAATCTCTGGAAACACCATATATTTT. Translating gives CASSPPQISGNTIYF.

Judged by abundance, this clone is medium-sized. This rearrangement joins TRBV14 to TRBJ1-6; the D is unclear. V lost 3 bases and J lost 10, with 16 bases in between. Germline V CDR1 and CDR2: SGHDN, FVKESK. This CDR3 spans 15 amino acids. CDR3 DNA sequence: TGTGCCAGCAGCCAGCTCAGCCCTTACTCGTCACCCCTCCACTTT. It specifies CASSQLSPYSSPLHF.

The V and J genes are TRBV15 and TRBJ2-5, with D possibly being TRBD2 (6 bases). The CDR3 spans 12 residues. Trimming cost V 8 bases and J 4 bases, with 11 bases left between them. Per the germline V gene, CDR1 is LNHNV and CDR2 is YYDKDF (reference sequence). The CDR3 DNA sequence: TGTGCCACCTCGGGAGTAGGAGAGACCCAGTACTTC. The encoded protein is CATSGVGETQYF.

The chain joins TRBV28 to TRBJ1-4; D may be TRBD1 (6 bases). The germline gives CDR1 MDHEN, CDR2 SYDVKM. This CDR3 is built from 15 residues. V gave up 2 bases and J gave up 0 bases, with 7 bases separating them. The CDR3, as DNA: TGTGCCAGCAGTTTACAGGGGACAACTAATGAAAAACTGTTTTTT. It specifies CASSLQGTTNEKLFF.

CDR3 sequence (DNA): TGTGCCAGCAGTTACTCGAAAGATAAGGACAAACTGTTCTGGCCCCAGCATTTT. Translated: CASSYSKDKDKLFWPQHF. This sequence joins TRBV6-7 and TRBJ1-5; a possible D gene is TRBD1 (5 bases). TRBV6-7 is an open reading frame, and its role is uncertain. Deletions cut 0 bases from V and 9 bases from J, with 24 bases between. This CDR3 has 18 residues.

The sample holds a few counts of this clone. V usage is TRBV19 and J usage is TRBJ2-5; TRBD1 aligns across 8 bases. Unmatched junction bases numbered 11, after V lost 6 bases and J lost 5 bases. The CDR3 length is 15 residues. Germline-derived CDR1 and CDR2 are LNHDA and SQIVND (reference sequence). The CDR3 loop reads CASSVMTGELETQYF. The CDR3 nucleotides are TGTGCCAGTAGCGTTATGACAGGGGAGTTGGAGACCCAGTACTTC.

The CDR3 sequence: CASSLAGGTGYTEAFF. In DNA form, the CDR3 reads TGCGCCAGCAGCTTGGCCGGGGGGACAGGGTACACTGAAGCTTTCTTT. J is TRBJ1-1 and V is TRBV5-1, with 9 positions matching TRBD1. From germline, CDR1 is SGHRS and CDR2 YFSETQ. V dropped 0 bases and J dropped 3; count of bases not matched to a gene: 6. The CDR3 runs 16 residues.

This chain links TRBV7-9 with TRBJ2-7; 8 positions match TRBD1. The CDR3 is made up of 16 amino acids. With 1 base clipped from V and 0 bases from J, the junction kept 5 bases outside the gene matches. Germline CDR1 SEHNR, CDR2 FQNEAQ (reference sequence). CDR3 DNA sequence: TGTGCCAGCAGCTTAGGGTCAGGGGGCCGCTCCTACGAGCAGTACTTC. It yields the protein CASSLGSGGRSYEQYF.

This sequence joins TRBV5-1 and TRBJ2-5; 12 nucleotides align to TRBD2. The CDR3 is 15 amino acids. Germline V gives CDR1 SGHRS, CDR2 YFSETQ. With 3 bases clipped from V and 3 bases from J, the junction kept 3 bases outside the gene matches. The CDR3 reads CASSSSGGAEETQYF. As DNA, the CDR3 is TGCGCCAGCAGCTCTAGCGGGGGGGCGGAAGAGACCCAGTACTTC.